The clone carrying this T cell receptor beta chain was observed a few times. The antigen remains undetermined. CDR1 is SGHNT, CDR2 YENEEA, per germline. CDR3 length equals 13 residues. The V gene end was trimmed by 1 base and the J gene end by 12 bases; junction bases not matched to a gene: 4. The source of the sample is a study of CD8 T cells in ankylosing spondylitis. Preparation of TCR beta libraries was done by quantitative 5'-RACE with molecular barcodes. One entry per CDR3 protein results from TCRdb running MiXCR on the 5' RACE reads. The sample has under 450,000 distinct CDR3 sequences; over 15% are singletons. Study findings and constraints: Those disease-linked clones were CD8+; they were also relatively rare in peripheral blood. The study identified a TCR beta motif of fewer than 10 highly homologous variants that appeared characteristic of ankylosing spondylitis blood.

Sequenced input: blood, either unsorted or a sorted T cell fraction (not recorded which). The rearrangement links TRBV11-3 to TRBJ2-1; TRBD1 aligns across 9 bases. The sequence came from a male donor with ankylosing spondylitis. This chain's CDR3 is CASSLVGTGRQFF. In DNA, the CDR3 is TGTGCCAGCAGCTTAGTGGGGACAGGGAGGCAGTTCTTC. The full variable domain, in which reference TRBV11-3 and TRBJ2-1 provide the parts outside the CDR3, is EAGVVQSPRYKIIEKKQPVAFWCNPISGHNTLYWYLQNLGQGPELLIRYENEEAVDDSQLPKDRFSAERLKGVDSTLKIQPAELGDSAVYLCASSLVGTGRQFFGPGTRLTVL.